The 10 T cell receptor beta chains in this list originate from one sample, sequenced in a study of spatial heterogeneity in lung cancer. Regarding time point: sample taken at primary tumor resection. TCRdb used MiXCR to reprocess the 5' RACE reads, holding one entry per CDR3 protein. The sample records about 39,000 distinct CDR3 sequences, roughly 3% being singletons. Sequenced material: normal lung tissue next to the tumor, taken at surgery. Receptors originate from a male donor with early-stage non-small cell lung cancer.

This clonotype was recorded at least ten times. The chain couples TRBV6-2 or TRBV6-3 to TRBJ2-5; D may be TRBD1 (6 bases). Deletions cut 7 bases from V and 0 bases from J, with 12 bases between. This CDR3 comprises 14 residues. Germline CDR1 and CDR2: MNHEY and SVGEGT. CDR3 protein: CASNRQGYQETQYF. The CDR3 DNA sequence: TGTGCCAGCAACCGGCAGGGGTACCAAGAGACCCAGTACTTC.

This clonotype came up many times. The chain joins TRBV7-2 to TRBJ1-1; a possible D gene is TRBD1 (5 bases). Germline lookup yields CDR1 SGHTA and CDR2 FQGNSA. Trimming removed 0 bases from V and 11 bases from J, with 16 bases in between. The CDR3 has 14 amino acids. This CDR3 reads CASSLAGTLQAAFF. CDR3 DNA: TGTGCCAGCAGCTTAGCCGGGACCCTGCAGGCGGCTTTCTTT.

In its sample, this clonotype was seen many times. The V call is TRBV27, the J call TRBJ1-6, with 7 bases aligning to TRBD1. Trimming removed 0 bases from V and 6 bases from J; junction bases left unmatched: 2. CDR3 size: 15 residues. CDR1 is MNHEY, CDR2 SMNVEV, per germline (reference sequence). The CDR3 spells CASSLSGTVNSPLHF. The CDR3 coding sequence is TGTGCCAGCAGTTTATCAGGGACAGTTAATTCACCCCTCCACTTT.

This clonotype appeared many times. The chain is built from TRBV2 and TRBJ2-7; the D gene could be TRBD1 or TRBD2 (5 bases each). CDR1 is SNHLY and CDR2 is FYNNEI in the germline V gene. Trimming removed 3 bases at V and 1 base at J, with 16 bases between. This CDR3 has 16 amino acids. The CDR3: CASSEGPILDSYEQYF. CDR3 sequence (DNA): TGTGCCAGCAGTGAGGGACCGATCCTGGATTCCTACGAGCAGTACTTC.

There are many counts of this clonotype. The rearrangement uses TRBV4-3 and TRBJ2-3; 15 bases map to TRBD2. The CDR3 runs to 17 residues. V gave up 4 bases and J gave up 5 bases; unmatched junction bases: 7. Germline values: CDR1 LGHNA, CDR2 YSLEER. The DNA of the CDR3 is TGCGCCAGCAGCCTCAGGACTAGCGGGGGGGCTGAAGATACGCAGTATTTT. This translates into CASSLRTSGGAEDTQYF.

This clonotype was recorded many times. For the CDR3, the DNA is TGCGCCAGCAGCTTGACAGGGCAAGGCTACACCTTC. Its translation is CASSLTGQGYTF. The rearrangement links TRBV5-1 to TRBJ1-2; maybe TRBD1 (6 bases). The CDR3 contains 12 residues. Trimming stripped 1 base from V and 8 bases from J, with 9 bases between. Germline V CDR1 and CDR2: SGHRS, YFSETQ.

This clonotype appeared many times. J is TRBJ2-1 and V is TRBV20-1; D uncertain. CDR1 is DFQATT, CDR2 SNEGSKA, per germline (reference sequence). The V and J ends lost 4 bases and 6 bases respectively, with 22 bases between them. CDR3 size: 16 residues. Here the CDR3 reads CSAIPLLVLRRNEQFF. As DNA, the CDR3 is TGCAGTGCTATTCCCCTTCTAGTCCTCCGCCGCAATGAGCAGTTCTTC.

This clonotype was counted ten times or more. The chain recombines TRBV28 with TRBJ2-1; 14 positions agree with TRBD2. Germline lookup yields CDR1 MDHEN and CDR2 SYDVKM. V lost 5 bases to trimming and J lost 7 bases; unmatched junction nucleotides: 7. CDR3 length: 16 amino acids. DNA of the CDR3: TGTGCCAGCAGTCTGAGACTAGCGGGGGGGATGAATGAGCAGTTCTTC. It yields the protein CASSLRLAGGMNEQFF.

This clonotype was counted ten times or more. This chain joins TRBV3-1 and TRBJ2-3, with a weak D call TRBD1 (6 bases). V was pared by 5 bases and J by 0 bases, with 12 bases between. Germline V CDR1 and CDR2: LGHDT, YNNKEL (reference sequence). There are 15 residues in the CDR3. This CDR3 reads CASSSHGTSTDTQYF. The DNA of the CDR3 is TGTGCCAGCAGCTCCCACGGGACAAGCACAGATACGCAGTATTTT.

This clonotype has ten or more counts. The CDR3, as DNA: TGCGCCAGCAGCTTGGACACAGGGGGGTCACCCCTCCACTTT. Its protein is CASSLDTGGSPLHF. The J gene is TRBJ1-6, the V gene TRBV5-1; the match to TRBD1 covers 8 bases. This CDR3 has 14 residues. Per germline, CDR1 SGHRS and CDR2 YFSETQ. Losses at the gene ends were 0 bases for V and 10 bases for J; bases not matched to a gene: 3.